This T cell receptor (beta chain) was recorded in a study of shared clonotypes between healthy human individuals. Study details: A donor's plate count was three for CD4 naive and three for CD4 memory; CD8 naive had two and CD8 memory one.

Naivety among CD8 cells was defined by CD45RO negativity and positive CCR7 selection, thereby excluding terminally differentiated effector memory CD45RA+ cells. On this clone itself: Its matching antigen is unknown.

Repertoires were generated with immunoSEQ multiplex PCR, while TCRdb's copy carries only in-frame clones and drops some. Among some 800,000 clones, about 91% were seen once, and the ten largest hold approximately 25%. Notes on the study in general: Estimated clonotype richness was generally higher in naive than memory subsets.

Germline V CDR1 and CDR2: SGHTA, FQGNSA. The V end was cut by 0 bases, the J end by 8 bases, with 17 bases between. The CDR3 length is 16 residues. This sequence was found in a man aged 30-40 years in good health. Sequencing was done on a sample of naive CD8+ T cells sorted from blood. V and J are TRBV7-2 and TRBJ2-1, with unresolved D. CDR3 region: CASSLAPNYGSDEQFF. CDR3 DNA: TGTGCCAGCAGCTTAGCGCCGAACTATGGGTCAGATGAGCAGTTCTTC.